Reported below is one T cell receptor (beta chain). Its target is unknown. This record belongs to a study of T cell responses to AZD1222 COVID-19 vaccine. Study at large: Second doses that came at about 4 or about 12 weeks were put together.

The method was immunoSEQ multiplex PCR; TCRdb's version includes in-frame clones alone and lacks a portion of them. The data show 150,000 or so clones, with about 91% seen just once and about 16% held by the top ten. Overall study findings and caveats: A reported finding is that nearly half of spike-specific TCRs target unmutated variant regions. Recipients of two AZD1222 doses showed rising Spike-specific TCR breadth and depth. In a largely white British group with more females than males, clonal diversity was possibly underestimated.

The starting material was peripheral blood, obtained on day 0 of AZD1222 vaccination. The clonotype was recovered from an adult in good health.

The CDR3 nucleotides are TGTGCCAGCAGGCAAGTTCGGAACAATCAGCCCCAGCATTTT. Translating gives CASRQVRNNQPQHF. V is TRBV2 and J is TRBJ1-5, with D uncertain. V was shortened by 6 bases and J by 3 bases, with 12 bases between the two germline ends. The germline V gene encodes CDR1 SNHLY and CDR2 FYNNEI. CDR3 length equals 14 residues. Looking up the rest from reference TRBV2 and TRBJ1-5 gives the full variable domain: EPEVTQTPSHQVTQMGQEVILRCVPISNHLYFYWYRQILGQKVEFLVSFYNNEISEKSEIFDDQFSVERPDGSNFTLKIRSTKLEDSAMYFCASRQVRNNQPQHFGDGTRLSIL.